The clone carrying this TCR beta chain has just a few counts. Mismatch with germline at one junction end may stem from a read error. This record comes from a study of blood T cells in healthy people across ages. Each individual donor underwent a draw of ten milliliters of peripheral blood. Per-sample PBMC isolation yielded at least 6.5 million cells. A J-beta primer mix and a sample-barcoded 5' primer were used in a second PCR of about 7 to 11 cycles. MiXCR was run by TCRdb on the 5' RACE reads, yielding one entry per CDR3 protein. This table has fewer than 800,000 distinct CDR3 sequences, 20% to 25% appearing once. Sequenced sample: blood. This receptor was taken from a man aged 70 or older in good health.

The CDR3 spells CSARGGVAPYNEQYF. CDR3 coding DNA: TGCAGTGCGAGAGGTGGAGTAGCTCCCTACAACGAGCAGTACTTC. This chain links TRBV20-1 with TRBJ2-7; no clear D. The CDR3 length is 15 residues. From germline, CDR1 is DFQATT and CDR2 SNEGSKA (reference sequence).